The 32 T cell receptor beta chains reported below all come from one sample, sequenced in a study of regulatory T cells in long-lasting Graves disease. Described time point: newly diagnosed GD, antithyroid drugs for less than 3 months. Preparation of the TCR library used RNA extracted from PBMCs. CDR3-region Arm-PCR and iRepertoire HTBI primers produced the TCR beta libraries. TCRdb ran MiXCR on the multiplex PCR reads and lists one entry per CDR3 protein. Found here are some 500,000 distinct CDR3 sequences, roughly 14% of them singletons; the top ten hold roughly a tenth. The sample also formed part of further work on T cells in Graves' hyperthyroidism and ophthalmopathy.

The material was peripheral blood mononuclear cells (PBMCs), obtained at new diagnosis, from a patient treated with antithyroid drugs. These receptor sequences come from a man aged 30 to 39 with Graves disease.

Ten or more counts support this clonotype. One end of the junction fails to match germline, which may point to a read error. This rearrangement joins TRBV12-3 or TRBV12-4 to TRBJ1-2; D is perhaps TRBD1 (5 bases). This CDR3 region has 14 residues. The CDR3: CASSLGDANYGYTF. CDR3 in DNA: TGTGCCAGCAGCTTAGGGGACGCTAACTATGGCTACACCTTC.

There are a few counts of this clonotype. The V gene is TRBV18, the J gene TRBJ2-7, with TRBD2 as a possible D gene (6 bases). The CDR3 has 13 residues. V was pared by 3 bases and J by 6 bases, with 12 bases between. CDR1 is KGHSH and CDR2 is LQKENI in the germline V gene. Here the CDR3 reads CASSPLLAGEQYF. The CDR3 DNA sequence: TGTGCCAGCTCACCTCTACTAGCTGGCGAGCAGTACTTC.

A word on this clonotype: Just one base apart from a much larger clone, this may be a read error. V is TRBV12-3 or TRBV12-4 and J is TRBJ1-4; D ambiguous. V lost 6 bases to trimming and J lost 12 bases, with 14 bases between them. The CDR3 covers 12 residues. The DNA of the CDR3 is TGTGCCAGCAGCACGAGACTGGGAGAACTGTTTTTT. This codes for CASSTRLGELFF.

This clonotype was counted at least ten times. In nucleotides, the CDR3 is TGTGCCAGCAACCTCGGGACTTTCCAAGAGACCCAGTACTTC. It specifies CASNLGTFQETQYF. The chain combines TRBV7-9 with TRBJ2-5; a possible D gene is TRBD2 (6 bases). Trimming stripped 7 bases from V and 1 base from J, with 13 bases between. Germline CDR1 SEHNR, CDR2 FQNEAQ (reference sequence). The CDR3 has 14 residues.

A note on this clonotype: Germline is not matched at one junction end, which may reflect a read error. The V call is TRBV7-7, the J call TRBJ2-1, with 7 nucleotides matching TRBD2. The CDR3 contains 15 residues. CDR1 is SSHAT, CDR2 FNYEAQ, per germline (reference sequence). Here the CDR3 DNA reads TGTGCTAGCAGCCAGGGACTATCCTCCTACAATGAGCAGTTCTTC. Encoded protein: CASSQGLSSYNEQFF.

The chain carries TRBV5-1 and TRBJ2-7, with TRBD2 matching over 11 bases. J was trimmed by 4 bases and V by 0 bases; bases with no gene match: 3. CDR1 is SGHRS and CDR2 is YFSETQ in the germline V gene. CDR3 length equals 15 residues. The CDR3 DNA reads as TGCGCCAGCAGCTTGGGACTAGCGGGAAGGTACGAGCAGTACTTC. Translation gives CASSLGLAGRYEQYF. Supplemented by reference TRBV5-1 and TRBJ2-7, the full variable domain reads KAGVTQTPRYLIKTRGQQVTLSCSPISGHRSVSWYQQTPGQGLQFLFEYFSETQRNKGNFPGRFSGRQFSNSRSEMNVSTLELGDSALYLCASSLGLAGRYEQYFGPGTRLTVT.

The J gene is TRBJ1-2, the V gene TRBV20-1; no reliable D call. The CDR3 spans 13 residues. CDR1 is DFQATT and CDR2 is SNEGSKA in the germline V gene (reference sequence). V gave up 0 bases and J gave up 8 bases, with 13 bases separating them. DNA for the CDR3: TGCAGTGCTAGAGATAATGGGCAGGACGGCTACACCTTC. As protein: CSARDNGQDGYTF.

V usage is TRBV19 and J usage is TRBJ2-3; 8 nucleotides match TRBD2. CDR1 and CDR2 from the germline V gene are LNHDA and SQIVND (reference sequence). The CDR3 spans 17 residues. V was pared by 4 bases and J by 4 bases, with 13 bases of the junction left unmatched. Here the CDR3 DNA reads TGTGCCAGTAGTACAAGCGGGAGAAGGGGTTGGGCAGATACGCAGTATTTT. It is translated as CASSTSGRRGWADTQYF.

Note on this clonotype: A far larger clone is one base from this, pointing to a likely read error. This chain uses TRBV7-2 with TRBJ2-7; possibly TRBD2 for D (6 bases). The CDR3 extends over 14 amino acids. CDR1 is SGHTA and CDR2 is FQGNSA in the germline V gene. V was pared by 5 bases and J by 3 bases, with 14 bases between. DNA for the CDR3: TGTGCCAGCAGCCCCGCGGGGAGCGACTACGAGCAGTACTTC. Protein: CASSPAGSDYEQYF.

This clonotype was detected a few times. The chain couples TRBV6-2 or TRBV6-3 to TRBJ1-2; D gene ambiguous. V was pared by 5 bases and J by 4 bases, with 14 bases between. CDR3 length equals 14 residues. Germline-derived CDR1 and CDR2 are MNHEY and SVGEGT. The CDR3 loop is CASSTTTGTYGYTF. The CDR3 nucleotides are TGTGCCAGCAGTACCACGACGGGAACCTATGGCTACACCTTC.

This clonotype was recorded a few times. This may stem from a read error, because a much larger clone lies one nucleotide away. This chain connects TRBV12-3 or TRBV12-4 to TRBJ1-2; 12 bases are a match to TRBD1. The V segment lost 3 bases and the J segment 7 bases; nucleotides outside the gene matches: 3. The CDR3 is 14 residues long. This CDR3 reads CASSFGTGGSGYTF. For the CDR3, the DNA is TGTGCCAGCAGTTTCGGGACAGGGGGCAGTGGCTACACCTTC.

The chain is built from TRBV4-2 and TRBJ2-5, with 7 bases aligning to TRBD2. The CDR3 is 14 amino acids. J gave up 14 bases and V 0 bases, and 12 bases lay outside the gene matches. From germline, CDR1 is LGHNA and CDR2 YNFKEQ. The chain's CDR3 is CASSQDLREEPYYF. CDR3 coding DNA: TGTGCCAGCAGCCAAGATCTTCGGGAGGAGCCTTACTACTTC.

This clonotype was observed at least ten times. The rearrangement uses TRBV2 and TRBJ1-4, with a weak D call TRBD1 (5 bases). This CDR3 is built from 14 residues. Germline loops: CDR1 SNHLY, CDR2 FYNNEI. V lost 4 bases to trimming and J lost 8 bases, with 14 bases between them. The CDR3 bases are TGTGCCAGCAGTGTTGGACATGGAGGGGAAAAACTGTTTTTT. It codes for CASSVGHGGEKLFF. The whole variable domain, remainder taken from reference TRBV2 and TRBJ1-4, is EPEVTQTPSHQVTQMGQEVILRCVPISNHLYFYWYRQILGQKVEFLVSFYNNEISEKSEIFDDQFSVERPDGSNFTLKIRSTKLEDSAMYFCASSVGHGGEKLFFGSGTQLSVL.

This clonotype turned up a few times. As DNA, the CDR3 is TGTGCCAGCAGCCCCCGGTTTGATAATGAAAAACTGTTTTTT. Its translation: CASSPRFDNEKLFF. This chain connects TRBV14 to TRBJ1-4, with D uncertain. The germline V gene has CDR1 SGHDN and CDR2 FVKESK. Trimming stripped 4 bases from V and 4 bases from J, with 10 bases between. This CDR3 is 14 amino acids long.

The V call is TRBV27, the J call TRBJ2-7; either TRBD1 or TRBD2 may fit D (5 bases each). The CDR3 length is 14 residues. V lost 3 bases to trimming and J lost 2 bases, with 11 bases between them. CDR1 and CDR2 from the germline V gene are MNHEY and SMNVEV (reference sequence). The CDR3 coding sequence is TGTGCCAGCAGTTTTAGGGACGGCGCCTACGAGCAGTACTTC. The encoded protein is CASSFRDGAYEQYF.

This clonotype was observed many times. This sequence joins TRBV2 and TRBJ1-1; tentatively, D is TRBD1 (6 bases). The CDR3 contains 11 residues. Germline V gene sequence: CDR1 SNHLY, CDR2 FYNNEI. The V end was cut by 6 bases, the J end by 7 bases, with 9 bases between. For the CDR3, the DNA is TGTGCCAGCAGGCAGGGGAGTGAAGCTTTCTTT. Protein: CASRQGSEAFF.

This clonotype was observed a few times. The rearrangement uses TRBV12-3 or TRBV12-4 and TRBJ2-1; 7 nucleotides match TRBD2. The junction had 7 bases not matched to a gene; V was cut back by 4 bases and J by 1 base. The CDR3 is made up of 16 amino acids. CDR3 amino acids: CASSWPPSGSYNEQFF. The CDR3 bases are TGTGCCAGCAGTTGGCCTCCTAGCGGATCCTACAATGAGCAGTTCTTC.

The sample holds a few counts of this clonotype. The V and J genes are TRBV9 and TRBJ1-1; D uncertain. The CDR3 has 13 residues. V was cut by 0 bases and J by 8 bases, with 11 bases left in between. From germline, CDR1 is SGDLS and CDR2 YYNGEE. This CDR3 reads CASSVDPLGEAFF. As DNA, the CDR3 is TGTGCCAGCAGCGTAGATCCCCTAGGGGAAGCTTTCTTT.

CDR3 residues: CASSPNGGAVETQYF. The CDR3 nucleotides read TGTGCCAGCAGCCCGAATGGGGGCGCGGTGGAGACCCAGTACTTC. The V and J genes are TRBV14 and TRBJ2-5; tentative D call: TRBD1 (6 bases). V was trimmed by 4 bases and J by 5 bases, leaving 17 bases between them. The CDR3 has 15 amino acids. The germline CDR1 and CDR2 sequences are SGHDN and FVKESK.

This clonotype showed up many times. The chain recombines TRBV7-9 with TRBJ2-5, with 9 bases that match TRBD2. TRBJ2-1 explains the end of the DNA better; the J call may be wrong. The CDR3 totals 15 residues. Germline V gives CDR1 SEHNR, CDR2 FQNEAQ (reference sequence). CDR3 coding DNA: TGTGCCAGCAGCGGCCTCAATTTAGCGGGAGCTGAGCAGTTCTTC. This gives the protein CASSGLNLAGAEQFF.

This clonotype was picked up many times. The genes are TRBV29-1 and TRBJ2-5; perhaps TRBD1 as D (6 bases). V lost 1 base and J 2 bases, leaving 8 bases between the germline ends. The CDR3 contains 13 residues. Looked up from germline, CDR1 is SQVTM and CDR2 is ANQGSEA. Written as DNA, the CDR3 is TGCAGCGTTGAAGTGGGGGCTCAAGAGACCCAGTACTTC. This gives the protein CSVEVGAQETQYF.

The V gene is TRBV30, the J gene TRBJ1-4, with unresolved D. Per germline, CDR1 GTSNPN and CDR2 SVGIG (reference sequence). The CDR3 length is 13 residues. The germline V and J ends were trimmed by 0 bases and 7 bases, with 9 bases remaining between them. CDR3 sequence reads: CAWSVSRVEKLFF. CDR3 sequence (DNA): TGTGCCTGGAGTGTATCCCGGGTTGAAAAACTGTTTTTT.

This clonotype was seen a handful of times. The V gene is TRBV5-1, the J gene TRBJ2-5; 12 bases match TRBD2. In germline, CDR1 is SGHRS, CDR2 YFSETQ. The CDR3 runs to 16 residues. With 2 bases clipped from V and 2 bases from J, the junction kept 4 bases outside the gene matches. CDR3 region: CASSLGTSGPQETQYF. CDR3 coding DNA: TGCGCCAGCAGCTTAGGGACTAGCGGGCCTCAAGAGACCCAGTACTTC.

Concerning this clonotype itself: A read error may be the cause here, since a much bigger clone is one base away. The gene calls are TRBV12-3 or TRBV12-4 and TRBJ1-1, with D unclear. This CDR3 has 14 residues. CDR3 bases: TGTGCCAGTTTGCCTGGGCAGATGAACGCTGAAGCTTTCTTT. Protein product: CASLPGQMNAEAFF.

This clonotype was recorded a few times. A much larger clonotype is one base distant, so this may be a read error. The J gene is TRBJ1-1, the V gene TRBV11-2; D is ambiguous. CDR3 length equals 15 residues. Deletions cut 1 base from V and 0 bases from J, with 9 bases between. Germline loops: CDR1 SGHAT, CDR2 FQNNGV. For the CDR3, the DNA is TGTGCCAGCAGCTTAGGGGCCCGCCTGAACACTGAAGCTTTCTTT. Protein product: CASSLGARLNTEAFF.

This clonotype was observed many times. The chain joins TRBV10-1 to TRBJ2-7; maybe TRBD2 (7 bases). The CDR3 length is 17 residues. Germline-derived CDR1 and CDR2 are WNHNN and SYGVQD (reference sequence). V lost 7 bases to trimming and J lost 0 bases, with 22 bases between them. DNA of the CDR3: TGCGCCAGCAAGCACTATGACGGGGGGCGAAACTCCTACGAGCAGTACTTC. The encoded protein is CASKHYDGGRNSYEQYF.

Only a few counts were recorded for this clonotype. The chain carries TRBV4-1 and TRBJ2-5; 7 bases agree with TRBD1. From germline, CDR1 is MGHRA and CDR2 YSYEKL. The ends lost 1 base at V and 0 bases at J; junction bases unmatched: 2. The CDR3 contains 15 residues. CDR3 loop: CASSQGDSNQETQYF. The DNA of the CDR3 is TGCGCCAGCAGCCAAGGGGACAGTAACCAAGAGACCCAGTACTTC.

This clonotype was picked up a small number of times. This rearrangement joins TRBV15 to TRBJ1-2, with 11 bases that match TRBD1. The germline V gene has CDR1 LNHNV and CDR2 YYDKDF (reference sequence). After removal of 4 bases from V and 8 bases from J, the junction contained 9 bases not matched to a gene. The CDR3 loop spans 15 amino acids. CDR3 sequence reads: CATSKDRGRDWGYTF. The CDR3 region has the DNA TGTGCCACCAGCAAGGACAGGGGGCGAGATTGGGGCTACACCTTC.

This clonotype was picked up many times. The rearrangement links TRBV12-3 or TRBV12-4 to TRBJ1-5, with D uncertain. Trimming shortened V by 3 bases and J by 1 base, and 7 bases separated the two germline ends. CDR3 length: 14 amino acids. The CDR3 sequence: CASSFDGSNQPQHF. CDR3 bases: TGTGCCAGCAGTTTTGACGGGAGCAATCAGCCCCAGCATTTT.

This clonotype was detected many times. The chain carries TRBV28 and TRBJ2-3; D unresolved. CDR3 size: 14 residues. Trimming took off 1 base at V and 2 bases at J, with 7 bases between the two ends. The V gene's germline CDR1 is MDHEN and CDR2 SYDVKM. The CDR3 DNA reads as TGTGCCAGCAGTTTATTTGGGCTCACAGATACGCAGTATTTT. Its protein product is CASSLFGLTDTQYF.

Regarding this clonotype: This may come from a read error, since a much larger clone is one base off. The CDR3 coding sequence is TGTGCCAGCAGCGCATCGGCGAACACCGGGGAGCTGTTTTTT. This codes for CASSASANTGELFF. The gene calls are TRBV9 and TRBJ2-2; unclear D gene. V shed 3 bases and J shed 0 bases, with 6 bases lying between them. In germline, CDR1 is SGDLS, CDR2 YYNGEE. The CDR3 consists of 14 residues. Looking up the rest from reference TRBV9 and TRBJ2-2 gives the full variable domain: DSGVTQTPKHLITATGQRVTLRCSPRSGDLSVYWYQQSLDQGLQFLIQYYNGEERAKGNILERFSAQQFPDLHSELNLSSLELGDSALYFCASSASANTGELFFGEGSRLTVL.

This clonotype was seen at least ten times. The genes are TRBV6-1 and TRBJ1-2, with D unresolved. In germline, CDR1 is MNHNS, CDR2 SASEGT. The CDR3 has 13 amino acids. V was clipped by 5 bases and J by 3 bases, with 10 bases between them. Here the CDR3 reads CASSPSLYYGYTF. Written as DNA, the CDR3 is TGTGCCAGCAGTCCCTCTCTGTACTATGGCTACACCTTC.